The 2 T cell receptor beta chains below all came from one sample that was sequenced in a study of regulatory T cells in long-lasting Graves disease. The time point denotes: newly diagnosed GD, antithyroid drugs for less than 3 months. After RNA was extracted from PBMCs, the TCR library was made from it. To make TCR beta libraries, researchers used iRepertoire HTBI primers and Arm-PCR of CDR3 regions. A single record per CDR3 protein comes from TCRdb applying MiXCR to the multiplex PCR reads. The sample holds 300,000 to 400,000 distinct CDR3 sequences, under 20% seen once. Material: peripheral blood mononuclear cells (PBMCs), obtained at new diagnosis, from a patient treated with antithyroid drugs. The receptors originated from a female donor with Graves disease.

This clonotype was seen at least ten times. The rearrangement links TRBV6-1 to TRBJ1-3; 7 bases align to TRBD1. The junction had 10 bases not matched to a gene; V was cut back by 5 bases and J by 0 bases. The germline gives CDR1 MNHNS, CDR2 SASEGT. The CDR3 loop spans 17 amino acids. Here the CDR3 reads CASSPIQGSTSGNTIYF. DNA for the CDR3: TGTGCCAGCAGTCCTATACAGGGGAGCACCTCTGGAAACACCATATATTTT.

This clonotype was counted ten times or more. CDR3 sequence: CASSPRTGDTGELFF. CDR3 coding DNA: TGTGCCAGCAGCCCACGGACAGGGGACACCGGGGAGCTGTTTTTT. The chain uses TRBV9 and TRBJ2-2, with 9 positions matching TRBD1. This CDR3 is 15 amino acids long. The J segment lost 3 bases and the V segment lost 4 bases, leaving 4 bases of the junction unmatched. Per germline, CDR1 SGDLS and CDR2 YYNGEE.